Shown below are 11 T cell receptor beta chains from a single sample sequenced in a study of T cells after yellow fever vaccination. A single record per CDR3 protein comes from TCRdb applying MiXCR to the 5' RACE reads. Of more than 350,000 distinct CDR3 sequences in the sample, roughly 12% were seen once. The sample consisted of PBMCs, taken on the day of the first yellow fever vaccination. Source of these receptors: a man aged 18 to 35 who received the YFV17D yellow fever vaccine.

This clonotype was observed a few times. The V gene is TRBV20-1, the J gene TRBJ1-4, with a tentative D call TRBD1 (5 bases). Trimming left V 1 base short and J 7 bases short, with 10 bases between. The V gene's germline CDR1 is DFQATT and CDR2 SNEGSKA (reference sequence). CDR3 length: 13 residues. Written as DNA, the CDR3 is TGCAGTGCTAGAGCAGGGAGGGTTGAAAAACTGTTTTTT. Protein: CSARAGRVEKLFF.

This clonotype was counted a few times. The chain joins TRBV7-2 to TRBJ2-7, with 7 bases lining up with TRBD1. V shed 4 bases, J shed 6 bases, and the junction held 15 bases outside the gene matches. Per the germline V gene, CDR1 is SGHTA and CDR2 is FQGNSA. The length of the CDR3 is 16 residues. CDR3 region: CASSSNRDSTESEQYF. For the CDR3, the DNA is TGTGCCAGCAGCTCCAACCGGGACAGTACGGAGAGCGAGCAGTACTTC.

This clonotype was seen repeatedly, ten times or more. The rearrangement links TRBV6-2 or TRBV6-3 to TRBJ2-7, with 8 positions matching TRBD1. Germline V lookup: CDR1 MNHEY, CDR2 SVGEGT. CDR3 length equals 15 residues. V lost 2 bases, J lost 0 bases, and 3 bases stayed unmatched. DNA of the CDR3: TGTGCCAGCAGTTACGGGACAGGCGGCTCCTACGAGCAGTACGTC. This gives the protein CASSYGTGGSYEQYV.

This clonotype was detected a few times. The chain joins TRBV7-2 to TRBJ1-4; no clear D. Trimming stripped 2 bases from V and 5 bases from J, with 12 bases between. The V gene's germline CDR1 is SGHTA and CDR2 FQGNSA. CDR3 length: 15 residues. CDR3 in amino acids: CASSLYGTRNEKLFF. DNA of the CDR3: TGTGCCAGCAGCTTATACGGAACAAGGAATGAAAAACTGTTTTTT. Based on the CDR3 plus reference TRBV7-2 and TRBJ1-4, the full variable domain is GAGVSQSPSNKVTEKGKDVELRCDPISGHTALYWYRQSLGQGLEFLIYFQGNSAPDKSGLPSDRFSAERTGGSVSTLTIQRTQQEDSAVYLCASSLYGTRNEKLFFGSGTQLSVL.

This clonotype has more than one count but fewer than ten. The chain combines TRBV25-1 with TRBJ1-2, with D possibly matching TRBD1 (5 bases). Trimming cost V 5 bases and J 8 bases, with 21 bases left between them. Per germline, CDR1 MGHDK and CDR2 SYGVNS. The CDR3 consists of 15 residues. The CDR3 loop reads CASSKNPGRVTGYTF. The CDR3 DNA follows: TGTGCCAGCAGTAAAAACCCAGGGAGAGTTACCGGCTACACCTTC.

V is TRBV5-1 and J is TRBJ1-5; the D is unclear. This CDR3 has 15 residues. Germline CDR1 and CDR2: SGHRS and YFSETQ. Trimming shortened V by 0 bases and J by 5 bases, and 12 bases separated the two germline ends. The CDR3 region is CASSLVGSMDQPQHF. The CDR3, as DNA: TGCGCCAGCAGCTTGGTGGGGAGTATGGATCAGCCCCAGCATTTT.

The rearrangement uses TRBV7-3 and TRBJ2-3; possible D gene TRBD2, 6 bases. Germline CDR1 is SGHTA and CDR2 is FQGTGA. The CDR3 is made up of 15 amino acids. The V and J ends lost 5 bases and 5 bases respectively, with 17 bases between them. The CDR3 reads CASSPSGPKKDTQYF. As DNA, the CDR3 is TGTGCCAGCAGCCCGAGCGGGCCAAAAAAAGATACGCAGTATTTT. Combining the CDR3 with reference TRBV7-3 and TRBJ2-3 gives the whole variable domain GAGVSQTPSNKVTEKGKYVELRCDPISGHTALYWYRQSLGQGPEFLIYFQGTGAADDSGLPNDRFFAVRPEGSVSTLKIQRTERGDSAVYLCASSPSGPKKDTQYFGPGTRLTVL.

V and J are TRBV2 and TRBJ1-1; unclear D gene. CDR3 length: 13 residues. CDR1 is SNHLY and CDR2 is FYNNEI in the germline V gene. Trimming removed 3 bases from V and 1 base from J, with 6 bases in between. The CDR3 bases are TGTGCCAGCAGTGATGAGGGGAACACTGAAGCTTTCTTT. Amino acid sequence: CASSDEGNTEAFF.

V usage is TRBV11-3 and J usage is TRBJ1-2, with D perhaps TRBD1 (6 bases). The length of the CDR3 is 13 residues. Germline V lookup: CDR1 SGHNT, CDR2 YENEEA. Deletions cut 5 bases from V and 8 bases from J, with 15 bases between. CDR3 in amino acids: CASSPSRGGGYTF. The CDR3 nucleotides are TGTGCCAGCAGCCCCTCGCGAGGGGGAGGCTACACCTTC.

The V call is TRBV29-1, the J call TRBJ2-1, with a weak D call TRBD2 (5 bases). CDR1 is SQVTM and CDR2 is ANQGSEA in the germline V gene. Trimming shortened V by 4 bases and J by 8 bases, and 9 bases separated the two germline ends. The CDR3 consists of 11 residues. Written as DNA, the CDR3 is TGCAGCGTTGGAGGGATGGATGAGCAGTTCTTC. Translating gives CSVGGMDEQFF.

This clonotype was picked up a small number of times. This rearrangement joins TRBV5-8 to TRBJ2-2; tentatively, D is TRBD1 (7 bases). The length of the CDR3 is 17 residues. V was trimmed by 0 bases and J by 5 bases, leaving 17 bases between them. Germline CDR1 is SGHTS and CDR2 is YDEGEE. CDR3: CASSLARGTPETGELFF. The CDR3 DNA is TGTGCCAGCAGCTTGGCCAGGGGGACTCCGGAGACCGGGGAGCTGTTTTTT.